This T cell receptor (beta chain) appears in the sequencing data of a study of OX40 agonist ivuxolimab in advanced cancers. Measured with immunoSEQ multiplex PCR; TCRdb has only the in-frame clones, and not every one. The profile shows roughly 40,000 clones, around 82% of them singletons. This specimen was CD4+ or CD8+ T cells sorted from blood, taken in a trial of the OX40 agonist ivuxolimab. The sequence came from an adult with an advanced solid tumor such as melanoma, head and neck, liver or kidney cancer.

In DNA, the CDR3 is TGTGCCAGCAGCAGAGAGTACACCGGGGAGCTGTTTTTT. Translating gives CASSREYTGELFF. The chain uses TRBV7-8 and TRBJ2-2; no definite D call. The germline V gene has CDR1 SGHVS and CDR2 FQNEAQ. The CDR3 spans 13 residues. Trimming took 5 bases from V and 3 from J, leaving 7 bases between them.